These 14 T cell receptor beta chains came from one sample sequenced in a study of blood T cell repertoires in COVID-19. Data came from immunoSEQ multiplex PCR; TCRdb stores just in-frame clones and leaves some out. This table has a few hundred thousand clones, more than 85% appearing once. Sequencing was done on a sample of PBMCs or T cells enriched from blood (not recorded which). Receptors originate from a woman younger than 45 who had recovered from COVID-19.

The V gene is TRBV7-9, the J gene TRBJ1-2; 10 nucleotides agree with TRBD1. Germline trimming cut 8 bases from V and 8 bases from J; bases unmatched to any gene: 8. The length of the CDR3 is 13 residues. Per the germline V gene, CDR1 is SEHNR and CDR2 is FQNEAQ (reference sequence). The CDR3 protein is CASLGQGPEGYTF. The CDR3 nucleotides are TGTGCCAGCCTGGGACAGGGGCCGGAAGGCTACACCTTC. Looking up the rest from reference TRBV7-9 and TRBJ1-2 gives the full variable domain: DTGVSQNPRHKITKRGQNVTFRCDPISEHNRLYWYRQTLGQGPEFLTYFQNEAQLEKSRLLSDRFSAERPKGSFSTLEIQRTEQGDSAMYLCASLGQGPEGYTFGSGTRLTVV.

The chain joins TRBV7-2 to TRBJ2-2; 9 bases match TRBD2. CDR1 is SGHTA and CDR2 is FQGNSA in the germline V gene. This CDR3 region has 17 residues. V gave up 5 bases and J gave up 4 bases; unmatched junction bases: 11. CDR3 amino acids: CASSLGGGGVTTGELFF. The CDR3 nucleotides are TGTGCCAGCAGCCTCGGCGGCGGGGGGGTAACCACCGGGGAGCTGTTTTTT.

The chain recombines TRBV4-1 with TRBJ2-5; 11 nucleotides line up with TRBD2. This CDR3 has 15 amino acids. CDR1 and CDR2 from the germline V gene are MGHRA and YSYEKL. Trimming at V came to 5 bases and at J to 5 bases, leaving 7 bases not matched to a gene. The CDR3 DNA reads as TGCGCCAGCAGCGGGGTAGCGGGAGGGCGGGAGACCCAGTACTTC. Translated: CASSGVAGGRETQYF.

CDR3 coding DNA: TGTGCCAGTAGTATAGGGCTTGCGGGCCAAGAGACCCAGTACTTC. It encodes CASSIGLAGQETQYF. The chain is built from TRBV19 and TRBJ2-5, with a weak D call TRBD2 (5 bases). CDR1 is LNHDA and CDR2 is SQIVND in the germline V gene (reference sequence). V was pared by 1 base and J by 1 base, with 10 bases between. This CDR3 comprises 15 residues.

The chain employs TRBV2 and TRBJ1-2; D not resolved. The germline V and J ends were trimmed by 6 bases and 0 bases, with 14 bases remaining between them. Germline loops: CDR1 SNHLY, CDR2 FYNNEI. The CDR3 totals 15 residues. CDR3 in DNA: TGTGCCAGCAGCCTCAATGGAGTGACTAACTATGGCTACACCTTC. It yields the protein CASSLNGVTNYGYTF.

The chain employs TRBV18 and TRBJ1-4, with D possibly TRBD1 on 6 matching bases. Germline CDR1 is KGHSH and CDR2 is LQKENI. Trimming pared 0 bases from V and 8 bases from J, leaving 10 bases between. The CDR3 runs to 14 residues. The chain's CDR3 is CASSPPAGGEKLFF. CDR3 in DNA: TGTGCCAGCTCACCACCGGCGGGGGGCGAAAAACTGTTTTTT.

The chain is built from TRBV6-5 and TRBJ2-7, with TRBD1 matching over 12 bases. The CDR3 spans 13 residues. Trimming cost V 8 bases and J 6 bases; bases outside gene matches: 5. Germline values: CDR1 MNHEY, CDR2 SVGAGI. CDR3 protein: CASGDRGPPEQYF. The CDR3 nucleotides are TGTGCCAGCGGGGACAGGGGGCCCCCCGAGCAGTACTTC.

The chain joins TRBV28 to TRBJ1-2; 9 nucleotides line up with TRBD1. The CDR3 loop spans 15 amino acids. Per the germline V gene, CDR1 is MDHEN and CDR2 is SYDVKM. V dropped 6 bases and J dropped 5; count of bases not matched to a gene: 10. This chain's CDR3 is CASRSSGQGWYGYTF. The CDR3 bases are TGTGCCAGCAGATCCTCGGGACAGGGTTGGTATGGCTACACCTTC.

V is TRBV18 and J is TRBJ1-1; perhaps TRBD1 as D (6 bases). This CDR3 has 16 residues. V lost 0 bases, J lost 3 bases, and 14 bases lay in between. CDR1 is KGHSH, CDR2 LQKENI, per germline. The CDR3, as DNA: TGTGCCAGCTCACCACCGAACAGGGTCGGGGACACTGAAGCTTTCTTT. Encoded protein: CASSPPNRVGDTEAFF. The entire variable domain, with the rest obtained from reference TRBV18 and TRBJ1-1, is as follows: NAGVMQNPRHLVRRRGQEARLRCSPMKGHSHVYWYRQLPEEGLKFMVYLQKENIIDESGMPKERFSAEFPKEGPSILRIQQVVRGDSAAYFCASSPPNRVGDTEAFFGQGTRLTVV.

This chain uses TRBV2 with TRBJ1-1, with 7 bases lining up with TRBD1. Germline CDR1 is SNHLY and CDR2 is FYNNEI. This CDR3 comprises 14 residues. V shed 5 bases, J shed 1 base, and the junction held 4 bases outside the gene matches. CDR3 bases: TGTGCCAGCAGTCGGACAGGAAGGAACACTGAAGCTTTCTTT. Protein: CASSRTGRNTEAFF.

The rearrangement uses TRBV28 and TRBJ2-3; D is unclear. Trimming cost V 5 bases and J 0 bases, with 9 bases left between them. The CDR3 is made up of 14 amino acids. The V gene's germline CDR1 is MDHEN and CDR2 SYDVKM. The CDR3 loop reads CASSLLASTDTQYF. CDR3 sequence (DNA): TGTGCCAGCAGTCTCTTAGCTAGCACAGATACGCAGTATTTT.

The chain is built from TRBV3-1 (or the pseudogene TRBV3-2) and TRBJ1-3, with D perhaps TRBD1 (5 bases). The CDR3 length is 13 residues. V was clipped by 0 bases and J by 6 bases, with 6 bases between them. Germline V gives CDR1 LGHDT, CDR2 YNNKEL (reference sequence). CDR3 nucleotides: TGTGCCAGCAGCCAAGAAGGGGAAAACACCATATATTTT. Its protein product is CASSQEGENTIYF.

The V call is TRBV9, the J call TRBJ1-2, with D possibly TRBD1 on 6 matching bases. Per the germline V gene, CDR1 is SGDLS and CDR2 is YYNGEE. This CDR3 spans 16 amino acids. With 4 bases removed from V and 5 bases from J, the gap between germline ends came to 21 bases. CDR3 residues: CASSRSGGQGSYGYTF. For the CDR3, the DNA is TGTGCCAGCAGCCGCTCCGGGGGGCAGGGGTCTTATGGCTACACCTTC.

The J gene is TRBJ1-4, the V gene TRBV4-2, with 7 bases fitting TRBD1. Germline V CDR1 and CDR2: LGHNA, YNFKEQ. V shed 4 bases and J 4 bases; nucleotides not matched to a gene: 6. The CDR3 loop spans 15 amino acids. CDR3 loop: CASSPPGQLNEKLFF. The CDR3 nucleotides are TGTGCCAGCAGCCCTCCGGGACAGCTTAATGAAAAACTGTTTTTT.